A selection of T cell receptor beta chains follows, all from one sample in a study of T cell responses to AZD1222 COVID-19 vaccine. Sequenced by immunoSEQ multiplex PCR; TCRdb stores in-frame clones only, minus some. The sample includes approximately 130,000 clones, 91% of them seen just once. Material: peripheral blood, obtained on day 0 of AZD1222 vaccination. The receptor set was obtained from an adult in good health. Each CDR3 is given with its conserved first and last residue. The D gene is left open where the match is weak. Clone sizes are given selectively: once, few, many, or a class where the clone is expanded.

v_call,clone_size,d_call,j_call,cdr3_aa,cdr3_nt
TRBV4-1,NA,NA,TRBJ2-3,CASSQDPGPTDTQYF,TGCGCCAGCAGCCAAGATCCTGGCCCCACAGATACGCAGTATTTT
TRBV12-3/TRBV12-4,NA,NA,TRBJ2-1,CASSPDSYNEQFF,TGTGCCAGCAGTCCCGACAGCTACAATGAGCAGTTCTTC
TRBV5-8,NA,NA,TRBJ1-2,CASSLSGYTF,TGTGCCAGCAGCTTATCTGGCTACACCTTC
TRBV18,NA,NA,TRBJ1-1,CASSPTLNTEAFF,TGTGCCAGCTCACCAACTCTGAACACTGAAGCTTTCTTT
TRBV7-9,NA,TRBD1,TRBJ2-1,CASSLVGQGYNEQFF,TGTGCCAGCAGCTTAGTGGGACAGGGATACAATGAGCAGTTCTTC
TRBV12-3/TRBV12-4,NA,NA,TRBJ2-7,CASRLRGVYEQYF,TGTGCCAGCAGACTCCGGGGTGTCTACGAGCAGTACTTC
TRBV19,NA,NA,TRBJ1-5,CASSMPQGPYQPQHF,TGTGCCAGTAGTATGCCCCAGGGGCCCTATCAGCCCCAGCATTTT
TRBV19,NA,NA,TRBJ2-1,CASSTGRSYNEQFF,TGTGCCAGTAGTACAGGGAGGTCCTACAATGAGCAGTTCTTC
TRBV19,NA,NA,TRBJ1-1,CASSSLPLTRSTEAFF,TGTGCCAGTAGTTCCCTTCCCCTGACCCGGAGCACTGAAGCTTTCTTT
TRBV2,once,NA,TRBJ1-2,CASSEREGDYGYTF,TGTGCCAGCAGTGAAAGAGAGGGGGACTATGGCTACACCTTC
TRBV11-2,NA,NA,TRBJ1-2,CASSPYGGFGYTF,TGTGCCAGCAGCCCATACGGAGGATTTGGCTACACCTTC
TRBV6-5,NA,TRBD1,TRBJ1-2,CASRIRGGRYGYTF,TGTGCCAGCAGGATCCGAGGGGGCCGCTATGGCTACACCTTC
TRBV9,NA,NA,TRBJ1-2,CASSVVGYGYTF,TGTGCCAGCAGCGTAGTTGGGTACGGCTACACCTTC
TRBV2,NA,TRBD2,TRBJ2-1,CASSVRTSGGSGNEQFF,TGTGCCAGCAGTGTACGGACTAGCGGGGGGTCGGGCAATGAGCAGTTCTTC
TRBV2,NA,NA,TRBJ2-7,CASREQTTYEQYF,TGTGCCAGCAGGGAGCAGACAACCTACGAGCAGTACTTC
TRBV9,once,TRBD1,TRBJ1-4,CASSVTGGRDEKLFF,TGTGCCAGCAGCGTGACAGGGGGTAGGGATGAAAAACTGTTTTTT
TRBV19,NA,NA,TRBJ1-4,CASSIDLRTSRGNEKLFF,TGTGCCAGTAGTATAGATCTTAGGACTAGCCGGGGTAATGAAAAACTGTTTTTT
TRBV7-8,NA,TRBD1,TRBJ1-1,CASSGRTGVTEAFF,TGTGCCAGCAGCGGCAGGACAGGGGTCACTGAAGCTTTCTTT
TRBV9,NA,NA,TRBJ1-5,CASSYEGHQPQHF,TGTGCCAGCAGCTACGAGGGGCATCAGCCCCAGCATTTT
TRBV30,NA,NA,TRBJ2-2,CAWSTGTNTGELFF,TGTGCCTGGAGTACGGGAACGAACACCGGGGAGCTGTTTTTT
TRBV30,NA,NA,TRBJ1-4,CAWSGGVVEKLFF,TGTGCCTGGAGTGGAGGGGTGGTTGAAAAACTGTTTTTT
TRBV5-1,NA,NA,TRBJ2-3,CASSLLDTQYF,TGCGCCAGCAGCTTGCTCGATACGCAGTATTTT
TRBV30,NA,NA,TRBJ1-2,CAWRQGGAGYTF,TGTGCCTGGAGGCAAGGGGGTGCAGGCTACACCTTC
TRBV27,NA,TRBD1,TRBJ2-7,CASSFGGRGLNEQYF,TGTGCCAGCAGTTTCGGTGGCAGGGGGCTTAACGAGCAGTACTTC
TRBV30,NA,NA,TRBJ1-5,CAWSASSNQPQHF,TGTGCCTGGAGCGCCAGCAGCAATCAGCCCCAGCATTTT
TRBV11-3,NA,TRBD1,TRBJ2-2,CASSPDRGRTGELFF,TGTGCCAGCAGCCCGGACAGGGGGCGGACCGGGGAGCTGTTTTTT
TRBV6-5,NA,NA,TRBJ1-5,CASSRDTGYQPQHF,TGTGCCAGCAGCCGGGACACAGGGTATCAGCCCCAGCATTTT
TRBV28,NA,TRBD1,TRBJ1-2,CASSLVGTGGTDYGYTF,TGTGCCAGCAGTTTAGTTGGGACAGGGGGGACAGACTATGGCTACACCTTC
TRBV10-3,NA,NA,TRBJ1-1,CAISEHIKSEAFF,TGTGCCATCAGTGAGCATATAAAAAGTGAGGCTTTCTTT
TRBV14,NA,NA,TRBJ2-1,CASSLPGGDRYNEQFF,TGTGCCAGCAGCCTGCCCGGGGGGGACAGATACAATGAGCAGTTCTTC
TRBV18,NA,NA,TRBJ2-7,CASSPGTIYEQYF,TGTGCCAGCTCGCCAGGGACAATCTACGAGCAGTACTTC
TRBV6-5,NA,TRBD1,TRBJ1-2,CASSYFRQGGGYTF,TGTGCCAGCAGTTACTTTAGACAGGGGGGTGGCTACACCTTC
TRBV10-2,NA,TRBD2,TRBJ2-1,CASSASGGRGNEQFF,TGCGCCAGCAGTGCCTCTGGCGGGAGGGGGAATGAGCAGTTCTTC
TRBV30,NA,NA,TRBJ2-3,CALGRGLMNTDTQYF,TGTGCCCTGGGTCGGGGGTTGATGAACACAGATACGCAGTATTTT
TRBV29-1,NA,TRBD1,TRBJ2-7,CSVTNQQGVEQYF,TGCAGCGTAACAAACCAACAGGGGGTCGAGCAGTACTTC
TRBV28,NA,NA,TRBJ2-3,CASSFYTFPDTQYF,TGTGCCAGCAGTTTTTACACCTTCCCAGATACGCAGTATTTT
TRBV30,NA,NA,TRBJ1-5,CAWSAGDGALVAQHF,TGTGCCTGGAGTGCCGGGGATGGGGCTCTAGTGGCCCAGCATTTT
TRBV19,few,NA,TRBJ1-2,CASSAPGSGDYGYTF,TGTGCCAGTAGTGCCCCAGGGTCGGGAGACTATGGCTACACCTTC
TRBV21-1,once,NA,TRBJ1-5,CASSSRARYNQPQHF,TGTGCCAGCAGCTCTAGGGCCAGGTACAATCAGCCCCAGCATTTT
TRBV6-1,NA,TRBD1,TRBJ1-1,CASSELAGGTEAFF,TGTGCCAGCAGTGAGTTGGCAGGGGGGACTGAAGCTTTCTTT
TRBV28,NA,NA,TRBJ1-2,CASSSLLGSQNTF,TGTGCCAGCAGTTCCCTCCTGGGCAGTCAAAACACCTTC
TRBV6-5,NA,TRBD2,TRBJ2-1,CASQVAGVANEQFF,TGTGCCAGCCAAGTAGCGGGAGTTGCCAATGAGCAGTTCTTC
TRBV3-1/TRBV3-2,NA,NA,TRBJ2-5,CASSQAGGETQYF,TGTGCCAGCAGCCAAGCCGGAGGTGAGACCCAGTACTTC
TRBV6-5,NA,NA,TRBJ1-6,CASSQGNNSPLHF,TGTGCCAGCAGTCAGGGGAATAATTCACCCCTCCACTTT
TRBV10-1,NA,NA,TRBJ2-5,CASSESGGKETQYF,TGCGCCAGCAGTGAGTCAGGCGGGAAAGAGACCCAGTACTTC
TRBV28,NA,NA,TRBJ2-5,CASRQGMETQYF,TGTGCCAGCAGACAGGGAATGGAGACCCAGTACTTC